The 11 T cell receptor beta chains given below trace back to one sample, sequenced in a study of shared clonotypes between healthy human individuals. TCRdb's copy holds only in-frame clones and misses some; the assay was immunoSEQ multiplex PCR. Of 170,000 or so clones listed, 65% to 70% were seen once; the top ten hold 8.5% to 12%. Material: memory CD4+ T cells sorted from blood. The subset: CD45RA-negative fraction. These receptors were taken from a man aged 25-45 years in good health.

This clone was detected once. The chain combines TRBV5-8 with TRBJ2-1; the D call may be TRBD1 or TRBD2 (5 bases each). V lost 4 bases, J lost 10 bases, and 21 bases lay in between. The germline V gene encodes CDR1 SGHTS and CDR2 YDEGEE. This CDR3 region has 15 residues. In DNA form, the CDR3 reads TGTGCCAGCAGCCCCGGGACCCCGAACAGGCTCGAGCAGTTCTTC. Translated, it gives CASSPGTPNRLEQFF. The full variable domain, in which reference TRBV5-8 and TRBJ2-1 provide the parts outside the CDR3, is EAGVTQSPTHLIKTRGQQATLRCSPISGHTSVYWYQQALGLGLQFLLWYDEGEERNRGNFPPRFSGRQFPNYSSELNVNALELEDSALYLCASSPGTPNRLEQFFGPGTRLTVL.

This clone has only a few counts. The rearrangement joins TRBV27 to TRBJ2-7; 8 bases map to TRBD1. The CDR3 has 14 residues. J lost 2 bases, V lost 3 bases, and 3 bases had no gene match. The germline V gene encodes CDR1 MNHEY and CDR2 SMNVEV (reference sequence). The CDR3 loop reads CASSFGTGAYEQYF. DNA for the CDR3: TGTGCCAGCAGTTTCGGGACAGGAGCCTACGAGCAGTACTTC.

The sample holds a few counts of this clone. CDR3: CASSGVGPTSDGYTF. The DNA of the CDR3 is TGTGCCAGCAGTGGCGTAGGACCGACCTCAGATGGCTACACCTTC. The V call is TRBV6-5, the J call TRBJ1-2; D is unresolved. Germline V gene sequence: CDR1 MNHEY, CDR2 SVGAGI. Trimming stripped 5 bases from V and 6 bases from J, with 19 bases between. This CDR3 comprises 15 residues.

V usage is TRBV5-1 and J usage is TRBJ2-7; weak D call: TRBD2 (5 bases). Per germline, CDR1 SGHRS and CDR2 YFSETQ. CDR3 length: 15 amino acids. V was shortened by 4 bases and J by 6 bases, with 20 bases between the two germline ends. CDR3 residues: CASSDSYGLSGEQYF. In DNA, the CDR3 is TGCGCCAGCAGCGATTCCTATGGACTTAGTGGCGAGCAGTACTTC.

This clone was found once. The rearrangement uses TRBV9 and TRBJ2-3, with 9 bases matching TRBD2. Germline assignment: CDR1 SGDLS and CDR2 YYNGEE. The CDR3 consists of 18 residues. J was trimmed by 4 bases and V by 0 bases; bases with no gene match: 12. The CDR3 reads CASSVDAGAGGPADTQYF. CDR3 in DNA: TGTGCCAGCAGCGTAGACGCTGGGGCGGGAGGGCCAGCAGATACGCAGTATTTT.

This clone was picked up many times. This chain joins TRBV2 and TRBJ1-1; D remains unclear. The V end lost 7 bases, the J end lost 0 bases, and 9 bases lay between the germline ends. The length of the CDR3 is 13 residues. CDR1 SNHLY and CDR2 FYNNEI come from the germline V gene. The CDR3, as DNA: TGTGCCAGCACCCTCAGTTTGAACACTGAAGCTTTCTTT. It translates to CASTLSLNTEAFF.

V gene TRBV2 combines with J gene TRBJ1-1; D unclear. The CDR3 length is 14 residues. CDR1 and CDR2 (germline): SNHLY, FYNNEI. V was trimmed by 7 bases and J by 1 base, leaving 13 bases between them. The CDR3, as DNA: TGTGCCAGCACCACGGGTAGCCGGAACACTGAAGCTTTCTTT. Residues: CASTTGSRNTEAFF.

CDR3 in amino acids: CASSLVVRGEAFF. CDR3 sequence (DNA): TGTGCCAGCAGCTTGGTCGTACGCGGTGAAGCTTTCTTT. J is TRBJ1-1 and V is TRBV5-5, with unresolved D. Germline V CDR1 and CDR2: SGHKS, YYEKEE (reference sequence). The CDR3 has 13 amino acids. Trimming left V 0 bases short and J 7 bases short, with 10 bases between.

The chain is built from TRBV27 and TRBJ2-1, with 7 bases lining up with TRBD1. The CDR3 spans 16 residues. The germline gives CDR1 MNHEY, CDR2 SMNVEV (reference sequence). V lost 5 bases, J lost 7 bases, and 14 bases stayed unmatched. The CDR3 DNA reads TGTGCCAGCAGTAAGACGGCCGGGACAGTGTGGAATGAGCAGTTCTTC. Residues: CASSKTAGTVWNEQFF.

This chain joins TRBV5-1 and TRBJ2-7, with TRBD2 identical over 8 bases. Unmatched junction bases numbered 7, after V lost 3 bases and J lost 2 bases. CDR1 is SGHRS, CDR2 YFSETQ, per germline. This CDR3 has 15 amino acids. In DNA, the CDR3 is TGCGCCAGCAGCTACTCGACTAGCGCGACCTACGAGCAGTACTTC. It codes for CASSYSTSATYEQYF.

The chain recombines TRBV5-8 with TRBJ1-2; no clear D. In germline, CDR1 is SGHTS, CDR2 YDEGEE. The CDR3 has 14 amino acids. Trimming shortened V by 4 bases and J by 7 bases, and 17 bases separated the two germline ends. CDR3 nucleotides: TGTGCCAGCAGCCCCCCCGCTGTGGGCGGTGGCTACACCTTC. This gives the protein CASSPPAVGGGYTF.